Presented here are 25 T cell receptor beta chains from one specimen sequenced in a study of blood T cell repertoires in COVID-19. Assay used: immunoSEQ multiplex PCR; TCRdb lists only in-frame clones, some missing. The repertoire consists of 200,000 to 300,000 clones, with about 87% occurring once and the leading ten covering approximately 5.3%. The sample was peripheral blood. The receptors originated from an older woman with COVID-19, enrolled during active disease.

The chain carries TRBV5-1 and TRBJ1-2; 9 bases align to TRBD1. Germline CDR1 and CDR2: SGHRS and YFSETQ. This CDR3 contains 15 residues. Losses at the gene ends were 0 bases for V and 3 bases for J; bases not matched to a gene: 3. Here the CDR3 reads CASSLDTGGDYGYTF. Here the CDR3 DNA reads TGCGCCAGCAGCTTGGACACAGGGGGCGACTATGGCTACACCTTC.

V and J are TRBV2 and TRBJ1-6; 7 nucleotides match TRBD1. Germline V gene sequence: CDR1 SNHLY, CDR2 FYNNEI. V was clipped by 6 bases and J by 6 bases; unmatched bases: 11. The CDR3 runs 16 residues. In DNA, the CDR3 is TGTGCCAGCAGGGAGTCCCGGGACAGCCTTAATTCACCCCTCCACTTT. Amino acid sequence: CASRESRDSLNSPLHF.

J is TRBJ1-1 and V is TRBV5-4, with 7 bases that match TRBD1. The CDR3 has 16 amino acids. CDR1 is SGHNT, CDR2 YYREEE, per germline (reference sequence). With V trimmed by 4 bases and J by 1 base, 10 bases remained unmatched. The DNA of the CDR3 is TGTGCCAGCAGCCGAGCGGACAGGTTACCGAACACTGAAGCTTTCTTT. Its protein is CASSRADRLPNTEAFF.

This rearrangement joins TRBV9 to TRBJ1-1; TRBD1 is a possible D gene (5 bases). Germline V CDR1 and CDR2: SGDLS, YYNGEE. Between the trimmed V and J ends, which lost 0 bases and 3 bases, there was a span of 12 bases. The CDR3 has 15 amino acids. This CDR3 reads CASSVGGNRYTEAFF. CDR3 DNA sequence: TGTGCCAGCAGCGTAGGTGGGAACAGGTACACTGAAGCTTTCTTT. The full variable domain, completed using reference TRBV9 and TRBJ1-1, is DSGVTQTPKHLITATGQRVTLRCSPRSGDLSVYWYQQSLDQGLQFLIQYYNGEERAKGNILERFSAQQFPDLHSELNLSSLELGDSALYFCASSVGGNRYTEAFFGQGTRLTVV.

The CDR3 DNA sequence: TGTGCCAGTAGTCCTCACAGAGGGGGGGTCACCTCCTACGAGCAGTACTTC. Its protein is CASSPHRGGVTSYEQYF. V and J are TRBV19 and TRBJ2-7; maybe TRBD2 (7 bases). The V end lost 5 bases, the J end lost 0 bases, and 20 bases lay between the germline ends. Looked up from germline, CDR1 is LNHDA and CDR2 is SQIVND (reference sequence). This CDR3 comprises 17 residues.

The V and J genes are TRBV6-4 and TRBJ2-2; D unclear. CDR1 is MRHNA, CDR2 SNTAGT, per germline. The CDR3 covers 13 residues. The V end was cut by 6 bases, the J end by 4 bases, with 9 bases between. In nucleotides, the CDR3 is TGTGCCAGCAGCATGGCCGCCACCGGGGAGCTGTTTTTT. It codes for CASSMAATGELFF.

This chain links TRBV28 with TRBJ2-1; TRBD2 might be the D (6 bases). V shed 6 bases and J shed 1 base, with 10 bases lying between them. This CDR3 is 14 amino acids long. CDR1 is MDHEN, CDR2 SYDVKM, per germline. The CDR3 here is CASRAAGSYNEQFF. Here the CDR3 DNA reads TGTGCCAGCAGAGCGGCGGGATCCTACAATGAGCAGTTCTTC.

The V gene is TRBV25-1, the J gene TRBJ1-4; a possible D gene is TRBD1 (5 bases). Germline-derived CDR1 and CDR2 are MGHDK and SYGVNS. The CDR3 is 13 amino acids. The ends were cut back, 7 bases at V and 5 bases at J, with 11 bases in the middle. The CDR3: CASIGAGNEKLFF. The CDR3 DNA reads TGTGCCAGCATAGGGGCTGGAAATGAAAAACTGTTTTTT. Full variable domain (rest looked up from reference TRBV25-1 and TRBJ1-4): EADIYQTPRYLVIGTGKKITLECSQTMGHDKMYWYQQDPGMELHLIHYSYGVNSTEKGDLSSESTVSRIRTEHFPLTLESARPSHTSQYLCASIGAGNEKLFFGSGTQLSVL.

This clone turned up a few times. The rearrangement joins TRBV6-4 to TRBJ2-1; the match to TRBD2 covers 9 bases. Trimming at V came to 4 bases and at J to 5 bases, leaving 6 bases not matched to a gene. From germline, CDR1 is MRHNA and CDR2 SNTAGT. The CDR3 is made up of 15 amino acids. CDR3 protein: CASSGASGTHNEQFF. In nucleotides, the CDR3 is TGTGCCAGCAGTGGGGCTAGCGGGACCCACAATGAGCAGTTCTTC.

The J gene is TRBJ2-5, the V gene TRBV28; D is possibly TRBD2 (7 bases). In germline, CDR1 is MDHEN, CDR2 SYDVKM. V gave up 0 bases and J gave up 1 base, with 9 bases separating them. The CDR3 has 15 residues. The CDR3 DNA is TGTGCCAGCAGTTTATGGGGGGGGGCCCAAGAGACCCAGTACTTC. This encodes CASSLWGGAQETQYF.

The chain has TRBV18 and TRBJ1-3; D unclear. Trimming stripped 3 bases from V and 0 bases from J, with 24 bases between. This CDR3 spans 20 amino acids. From germline, CDR1 is KGHSH and CDR2 LQKENI. The CDR3 region is CASSPLDLFEEGVSGNTIYF. CDR3 coding DNA: TGTGCCAGCTCACCCCTCGACTTGTTTGAAGAGGGCGTCTCTGGAAACACCATATATTTT.

The rearrangement uses TRBV2 and TRBJ2-5, with TRBD2 matching 11 bases. V gave up 3 bases and J gave up 5 bases; unmatched junction bases: 2. Per germline, CDR1 SNHLY and CDR2 FYNNEI. This CDR3 is 14 amino acids long. CDR3 amino acids: CASSDSGRVETQYF. For the CDR3, the DNA is TGTGCCAGCAGTGATAGCGGGAGGGTGGAGACCCAGTACTTC.

The chain employs TRBV27 and TRBJ2-1; 8 nucleotides agree with TRBD1. CDR1 is MNHEY, CDR2 SMNVEV, per germline (reference sequence). With V trimmed by 8 bases and J by 0 bases, 12 bases remained unmatched. The length of the CDR3 is 17 residues. CDR3 loop: CASQVRQGTSSYNEQFF. CDR3 DNA: TGTGCCAGCCAAGTGCGACAGGGGACAAGCTCCTACAATGAGCAGTTCTTC.

V is TRBV19 and J is TRBJ2-2; D is uncertain. Trimming took off 3 bases at V and 8 bases at J, with 13 bases between the two ends. Germline V lookup: CDR1 LNHDA, CDR2 SQIVND (reference sequence). This CDR3 has 14 residues. CDR3 residues: CASSILLGQGELFF. The CDR3 DNA reads TGTGCCAGTAGTATCCTCCTCGGTCAAGGGGAGCTGTTTTTT. Full variable domain (remainder filled in from reference TRBV19 and TRBJ2-2): DGGITQSPKYLFRKEGQNVTLSCEQNLNHDAMYWYRQDPGQGLRLIYYSQIVNDFQKGDIAEGYSVSREKKESFPLTVTSAQKNPTAFYLCASSILLGQGELFFGEGSRLTVL.

CDR3 sequence reads: CASSSGQEYNEQFF. CDR3 sequence (DNA): TGTGCCAGCAGCTCCGGACAGGAGTACAATGAGCAGTTCTTC. This chain links TRBV6-2 or TRBV6-3 with TRBJ2-1; 7 positions agree with TRBD1. Trimming removed 6 bases from V and 4 bases from J; junction bases left unmatched: 6. Germline-derived CDR1 and CDR2 are MNHEY and SVGEGT. This CDR3 spans 14 amino acids.

In this sample, this clone turned up a few times. The chain is built from TRBV24-1 and TRBJ2-2; 9 bases are shared with TRBD1. J gave up 2 bases and V 0 bases, and 3 bases lay outside the gene matches. The CDR3 runs to 17 residues. Germline V lookup: CDR1 KGHDR, CDR2 SFDVKD. The CDR3: CATSDLTGGLNTGELFF. CDR3 nucleotide sequence: TGTGCCACCAGTGATTTGACAGGGGGCTTAAACACCGGGGAGCTGTTTTTT.

The chain employs TRBV27 and TRBJ1-1, with TRBD1 matching over 8 bases. Losses at the gene ends were 4 bases for V and 1 base for J; bases not matched to a gene: 5. The CDR3 consists of 15 residues. The germline V gene encodes CDR1 MNHEY and CDR2 SMNVEV (reference sequence). CDR3 residues: CASSSPGQGNTEAFF. Here the CDR3 DNA reads TGTGCCAGCAGTTCCCCCGGACAGGGGAACACTGAAGCTTTCTTT.

The genes are TRBV6-2 or TRBV6-3 and TRBJ1-5; D is ambiguous. Germline V gene sequence: CDR1 MNHEY, CDR2 SVGEGT. The CDR3 runs 14 residues. V was shortened by 2 bases and J by 0 bases, with 5 bases between the two germline ends. This CDR3 reads CASSYTFSNQPQHF. CDR3 coding DNA: TGTGCCAGCAGTTACACTTTTAGCAATCAGCCCCAGCATTTT.

In the case of this clone: The same CDR3 is also encoded by other DNA sequences in this sample. The chain uses TRBV5-1 and TRBJ2-3; 13 bases align to TRBD2. The CDR3 totals 16 residues. V was pared by 3 bases and J by 0 bases, with 1 base of the junction left unmatched. Germline V gives CDR1 SGHRS, CDR2 YFSETQ. The CDR3 is CASSSLAGGSTDTQYF. CDR3 DNA sequence: TGCGCCAGCAGCTCACTAGCGGGAGGGAGCACAGATACGCAGTATTTT.

J is TRBJ1-2 and V is TRBV5-6; D gene uncertain. V gave up 1 base and J gave up 2 bases, with 9 bases separating them. The CDR3 has 14 residues. The germline CDR1 and CDR2 sequences are SGHDT and YYEEEE. DNA for the CDR3: TGTGCCAGCAGCTTGCCGTACAGAAACTATGGCTACACCTTC. This codes for CASSLPYRNYGYTF.

The V call is TRBV4-1, the J call TRBJ2-5, with 9 bases fitting TRBD1. The germline V gene has CDR1 MGHRA and CDR2 YSYEKL. The CDR3 is made up of 14 amino acids. With 2 bases clipped from V and 7 bases from J, the junction kept 5 bases outside the gene matches. The CDR3 here is CASSQIQGAGTQYF. The CDR3 DNA reads TGCGCCAGCAGCCAAATACAGGGGGCCGGGACCCAGTACTTC.

The rearrangement links TRBV19 to TRBJ1-4; a weak D match, TRBD1 (6 bases). The length of the CDR3 is 15 residues. Per germline, CDR1 LNHDA and CDR2 SQIVND (reference sequence). Trimming shortened V by 6 bases and J by 7 bases, and 18 bases separated the two germline ends. The CDR3 bases are TGTGCCAGTAGCACCTACAGGGAAGTGGGTGAAAAACTGTTTTTT. Protein: CASSTYREVGEKLFF.

This chain connects TRBV30 to TRBJ1-4, with D tentatively TRBD1 (6 bases). CDR1 is GTSNPN and CDR2 is SVGIG in the germline V gene (reference sequence). CDR3 size: 16 residues. Trimming shortened V by 4 bases and J by 0 bases, and 15 bases separated the two germline ends. CDR3 coding DNA: TGTGCCTGGAAACAGGGTTGGGTTGCAACTAATGAAAAACTGTTTTTT. The encoded protein is CAWKQGWVATNEKLFF.

This chain links TRBV7-9 with TRBJ1-2; perhaps TRBD1 as D (6 bases). The CDR3 loop spans 12 amino acids. CDR1 SEHNR and CDR2 FQNEAQ come from the germline V gene (reference sequence). V lost 8 bases and J lost 6, with 13 bases in between. The CDR3 sequence is CASGPGTNGYTF. As DNA, the CDR3 is TGTGCCAGCGGGCCGGGGACAAATGGCTACACCTTC.

This clone has just one count. V usage is TRBV27 and J usage is TRBJ1-2, with 10 bases fitting TRBD1. Germline V gene sequence: CDR1 MNHEY, CDR2 SMNVEV (reference sequence). The junction had 5 bases not matched to a gene; V was cut back by 5 bases and J by 2 bases. CDR3 length: 15 amino acids. The CDR3 region is CASSRTGGSNYGYTF. CDR3 DNA sequence: TGTGCCAGCAGTAGGACAGGGGGATCAAACTATGGCTACACCTTC.